A single T cell receptor (beta chain) is shown here with its context. This table comes from immunoSEQ multiplex PCR, and its TCRdb copy is limited to in-frame clones, with some not included. The sample lists approximately 77,000 clones; 86% were seen once. The CDR3 spans 13 residues. Per the germline V gene, CDR1 is LNHDA and CDR2 is SQIVND (reference sequence). The germline V and J ends were trimmed by 4 bases and 9 bases, with 13 bases remaining between them. The data belong to a study of blood T cell repertoires in COVID-19. Study in general: Sources were T cells, B-cell-depleted T cells, or PBMCs; the material itself was cDNA or gDNA.

The chain uses TRBV19 and TRBJ2-1; tentatively, D is TRBD1 (6 bases). The receptor was isolated from a man in his thirties or forties with acute or convalescent COVID-19. Source material: peripheral blood. The DNA for the CDR3 is TGTGCCAGTAGTAATTACAGGGAAGGTGAGCAGTTCTTC. Its translation: CASSNYREGEQFF. Full variable domain (remainder filled in from reference TRBV19 and TRBJ2-1): DGGITQSPKYLFRKEGQNVTLSCEQNLNHDAMYWYRQDPGQGLRLIYYSQIVNDFQKGDIAEGYSVSREKKESFPLTVTSAQKNPTAFYLCASSNYREGEQFFGPGTRLTVL.